These T cell receptor beta chains were read from a single sample in a study of beta chain features in type 1 diabetes. The assay was immunoSEQ multiplex PCR, and TCRdb's table has in-frame clones only and misses some. The table records about 240,000 clones, 27% of them present only once. Sequenced: central memory CD4+ T cells from blood. The receptors were gathered from a man between 25 and 39 years old in good health. CDR3s include the opening cysteine and the closing phenylalanine or tryptophan. A D gene is named only where the DNA matches it firmly. A row's size may be missing; if present it is once, few, many or a size class.

cdr3_aa	cdr3_nt	d_call	clone_size	v_call	j_call
CSALRQGHYEQYF	TGCAGCGCCCTGCGACAGGGGCACTACGAGCAGTACTTC	TRBD1	.	TRBV29-1	TRBJ2-7
CASSVEAREITEAFF	TGTGCCAGCAGCGTAGAGGCCAGGGAGATTACTGAAGCTTTCTTT	.	.	TRBV9	TRBJ1-1
CASRGIQGYEQYF	TGTGCCAGCAGAGGGATCCAAGGTTACGAGCAGTACTTC	.	.	TRBV11-2	TRBJ2-7
CASSLGSGGIYNEQFF	TGTGCCAGCAGTTTGGGTAGCGGGGGGATCTACAATGAGCAGTTCTTC	TRBD2	few	TRBV6-5	TRBJ2-1
CASGRWEETQYF	TGCGCCAGCGGACGTTGGGAAGAGACCCAGTACTTC	.	many	TRBV10-2	TRBJ2-5
CASSPGIGQGAGPNYGYTF	TGTGCCAGCAGCCCCGGAATCGGACAGGGGGCTGGCCCTAACTATGGCTACACCTTC	TRBD1	.	TRBV9	TRBJ1-2
CASRRGTEAFF	TGTGCCAGCAGGAGAGGCACTGAAGCTTTCTTT	.	.	TRBV6-6	TRBJ1-1
CASSVGMNTEAFF	TGTGCCAGCTCAGTCGGAATGAACACTGAAGCTTTCTTT	.	.	TRBV18	TRBJ1-1
CAWSRSGGSYEQYF	TGTGCCTGGAGTCGTAGCGGGGGCTCCTACGAGCAGTACTTC	TRBD2	few	TRBV30	TRBJ2-7
CASSQGPASGTQYF	TGTGCCAGCAGCCAGGGACCGGCCTCAGGGACCCAGTACTTC	.	.	TRBV14	TRBJ2-5
CAWRVREETQYF	TGTGCCTGGAGAGTACGAGAAGAGACCCAGTACTTC	.	.	TRBV30	TRBJ2-5
CASSGGTPLETQYF	TGTGCCAGCAGCGGGGGGACTCCCTTAGAGACCCAGTACTTC	.	few	TRBV9	TRBJ2-5
CAGGGSHNSPLHF	TGTGCCGGAGGGGGATCTCATAATTCACCCCTCCACTTT	.	few	TRBV7-9	TRBJ1-6
CSARTETEAFF	TGCAGCGCCAGGACCGAAACTGAAGCTTTCTTT	.	few	TRBV29-1	TRBJ1-1
CSDEEITGSPNVLTF	TGCAGCGATGAAGAAATAACAGGGAGTCCCAACGTCCTGACTTTC	.	.	TRBV29-1	TRBJ2-6
CASSFPKYDEQFF	TGTGCCAGCAGCTTCCCTAAGTACGATGAGCAGTTCTTC	.	few	TRBV5-6	TRBJ2-1
CASSGGWGTYNEQFF	TGTGCCAGCAGCGGGGGTTGGGGTACCTACAATGAGCAGTTCTTC	.	.	TRBV7-2	TRBJ2-1
CASSLVLAGAGELFF	TGTGCCAGCAGTTTAGTCCTAGCGGGAGCCGGGGAGCTGTTTTTT	TRBD2	few	TRBV27	TRBJ2-2
CASSLGPGAYNEQFF	TGTGCCAGCAGCTTAGGGCCAGGGGCATACAATGAGCAGTTCTTC	.	many	TRBV7-7	TRBJ2-1
CATSSDDRGDQPQHF	TGTGCCACCAGCAGCGATGACAGGGGGGATCAGCCCCAGCATTTT	TRBD1	.	TRBV15	TRBJ1-5
CATSRAPGDTQYF	TGTGCCACCAGCAGGGCCCCCGGAGATACGCAGTATTTT	.	many	TRBV15	TRBJ2-3
CASSLESPSRTEAFF	TGCGCCAGCAGCTTGGAATCACCTTCGAGGACTGAAGCTTTCTTT	.	few	TRBV5-1	TRBJ1-1
CASSPDWAGGEQFF	TGTGCCAGCAGCCCCGACTGGGCGGGAGGTGAGCAGTTCTTC	TRBD2	few	TRBV7-2	TRBJ2-1
CASSGTYYGYTF	TGTGCCAGCAGCGGGACCTACTATGGCTACACCTTC	.	.	TRBV11-2	TRBJ1-2
CASIRAGGYTF	TGTGCCAGCATCCGGGCCGGAGGCTACACCTTC	.	.	TRBV27	TRBJ1-2
CASSAGRYEQYF	TGTGCCAGCAGTGCGGGGAGGTACGAGCAGTACTTC	.	.	TRBV2	TRBJ2-7
CASNSAEIQGPHEQFF	TGTGCCAGCAACTCCGCCGAAATCCAGGGACCCCATGAGCAGTTCTTC	.	few	TRBV4-2	TRBJ2-1
CASRGRGNQPQHF	TGTGCCAGCAGGGGACGGGGAAATCAGCCCCAGCATTTT	.	.	TRBV2	TRBJ1-5
CASSLPRGNTGELFF	TGTGCCAGCAGCTTGCCCAGGGGAAACACCGGGGAGCTGTTTTTT	.	many	TRBV5-4	TRBJ2-2
CASSEAGAFSEQYF	TGTGCCAGCAGTGAGGCGGGGGCCTTCTCCGAGCAGTACTTC	.	.	TRBV2	TRBJ2-7
CASSGRTSPETQYF	TGTGCCAGCAGTGGCAGGACTAGCCCCGAGACCCAGTACTTC	TRBD2	.	TRBV6-6	TRBJ2-5
CASSLSSGRHNEQFF	TGTGCCAGCAGCCTTTCTAGCGGGAGGCACAATGAGCAGTTCTTC	TRBD2	.	TRBV7-2	TRBJ2-1
CASSSGLAGDTDTQYF	TGTGCCAGCAGCTCCGGACTAGCGGGGGACACAGATACGCAGTATTTT	TRBD2	.	TRBV4-2	TRBJ2-3
CSVEAGQGFGYTF	TGCAGCGTTGAAGCCGGACAGGGGTTTGGCTACACCTTC	TRBD1	few	TRBV29-1	TRBJ1-2
CASSQLAMGEQYF	TGCGCCAGCAGCCAACTAGCGATGGGCGAGCAGTACTTC	TRBD2	.	TRBV5-1	TRBJ2-7
CASSPKGTTQYF	TGTGCCAGCTCACCAAAGGGTACTACGCAGTATTTT	.	.	TRBV18	TRBJ2-3
CASSEGSYEQYF	TGTGCCAGTTCAGAAGGCTCCTACGAGCAGTACTTC	.	few	TRBV11-2	TRBJ2-7
CASSLFGANVLTF	TGTGCCAGCAGCCTCTTTGGGGCCAACGTCCTGACTTTC	.	few	TRBV7-7	TRBJ2-6
CASGRDRYTGELFF	TGTGCCAGTGGACGGGACAGATACACCGGGGAGCTGTTTTTT	TRBD1	once	TRBV19	TRBJ2-2
CASSPHGTTDTQYF	TGTGCCAGCAGCCCCCACGGGACCACAGATACGCAGTATTTT	.	.	TRBV28	TRBJ2-3
CATSPTPTSRQETQYF	TGTGCCACCAGCCCGACCCCGACTAGCCGCCAAGAGACCCAGTACTTC	TRBD2	.	TRBV15	TRBJ2-5
CAWRGQGAGQPQHF	TGTGCCTGGAGGGGCCAGGGGGCCGGGCAGCCCCAGCATTTT	TRBD1	few	TRBV30	TRBJ1-5